These 7 T cell receptor beta chains were sequenced from one sample in a study of molecular identifiers for immune sequencing clone quantification. TCRdb ran MiXCR on the PCR reads and lists one entry per CDR3 protein. The table has 62,000 or so distinct CDR3 sequences, 15% to 20% seen once. Sequencing was performed on naive CD8+ T cells from blood, with Jurkat cell RNA spiked in. Subset noted: FACS-sorted CD8+CD4-CCR7+CD45RA+ naive T cells. These receptors were collected from a human donor in good health. Some libraries in this study had Jurkat cell RNA spiked in.

This clonotype came up many times. The chain combines TRBV7-9 with TRBJ2-3, with no clear D. The CDR3 is 17 amino acids. Trimming stripped 5 bases from V and 2 bases from J, with 20 bases between. Per the germline V gene, CDR1 is SEHNR and CDR2 is FQNEAQ (reference sequence). The CDR3 spells CASSGFAVTPDTDTQYF. Here the CDR3 DNA reads TGTGCCAGCAGCGGCTTTGCGGTCACACCCGACACAGATACGCAGTATTTT.

This clonotype was observed at least ten times. The genes are TRBV28 and TRBJ2-5; D not certain. The germline V gene encodes CDR1 MDHEN and CDR2 SYDVKM. The CDR3 runs to 17 residues. V lost 2 bases to trimming and J lost 2 bases, with 18 bases between them. Here the CDR3 reads CASSLGSSSLRQETQYF. For the CDR3, the DNA is TGTGCCAGCAGTTTAGGGTCCAGTTCGCTCCGACAAGAGACCCAGTACTTC.

About this clonotype: Possible read error: a much larger clone is one base away. The V gene is TRBV6-5, the J gene TRBJ2-1; D tentatively reads TRBD1 or TRBD2 (5 bases each). Trimming took off 11 bases at V and 5 bases at J, with 19 bases between the two ends. This CDR3 is 14 amino acids long. CDR1 and CDR2 from the germline V gene are MNHEY and SVGAGI. CDR3 amino acids: CAPLDGTPDNEQFF. The CDR3 nucleotides are TGTGCCCCCCTGGACGGGACCCCTGACAATGAGCAGTTCTTC.

This clonotype appeared many times. The V gene is TRBV27, the J gene TRBJ2-4; D is possibly TRBD2 (6 bases). Germline lookup yields CDR1 MNHEY and CDR2 SMNVEV (reference sequence). Trimming removed 4 bases at V and 8 bases at J, with 15 bases between. The CDR3 consists of 14 residues. CDR3 bases: TGTGCCAGCAGTTCCGCGGGGTCAATGGACATTCAGTACTTC. This gives the protein CASSSAGSMDIQYF.

Notes on this clonotype: Since the CDR3 does not end with the conserved phenylalanine or tryptophan, this likely comes from a read error. The V and J genes are TRBV19 and TRBJ1-1; 8 bases agree with TRBD1. CDR1 is LNHDA and CDR2 is SQIVND in the germline V gene (reference sequence). The CDR3 has 17 residues. Germline trimming cut 5 bases from V and 1 base from J; bases unmatched to any gene: 12. The CDR3 region has the DNA TGTGCCAGTAGTCGGTTCGGGACAGGAGCTGGGAACACTGAAGCTTTCTCT. Translated, it gives CASSRFGTGAGNTEAFS.

This clonotype was seen a handful of times. The rearrangement uses TRBV3-1 and TRBJ2-1; 9 nucleotides agree with TRBD2. The CDR3 loop spans 17 amino acids. The J segment lost 4 bases and the V segment lost 1 base, leaving 8 bases of the junction unmatched. The V gene's germline CDR1 is LGHDT and CDR2 YNNKEL (reference sequence). The CDR3 DNA reads TGTGCCAGCAGCCAAGGAAGGCGGGAGGGCCTATACAATGAGCAGTTCTTC. It specifies CASSQGRREGLYNEQFF.

This clonotype occurred a few times. This may be a read error: a much more frequent sequence differs by one nucleotide. The CDR3 ends on some other residue instead of the conserved phenylalanine or tryptophan, so this is likely a read error. The chain employs TRBV6-5 and TRBJ2-7, with a possible D match to TRBD2 (5 bases). This CDR3 is 12 amino acids long. Trimming took off 11 bases at V and 5 bases at J, with 16 bases between the two ends. Per the germline V gene, CDR1 is MNHEY and CDR2 is SVGAGI. The CDR3 spells CALEVPGNEQYL. The CDR3 DNA reads as TGTGCCCTCGAAGTGCCGGGGAACGAGCAGTACCTC.